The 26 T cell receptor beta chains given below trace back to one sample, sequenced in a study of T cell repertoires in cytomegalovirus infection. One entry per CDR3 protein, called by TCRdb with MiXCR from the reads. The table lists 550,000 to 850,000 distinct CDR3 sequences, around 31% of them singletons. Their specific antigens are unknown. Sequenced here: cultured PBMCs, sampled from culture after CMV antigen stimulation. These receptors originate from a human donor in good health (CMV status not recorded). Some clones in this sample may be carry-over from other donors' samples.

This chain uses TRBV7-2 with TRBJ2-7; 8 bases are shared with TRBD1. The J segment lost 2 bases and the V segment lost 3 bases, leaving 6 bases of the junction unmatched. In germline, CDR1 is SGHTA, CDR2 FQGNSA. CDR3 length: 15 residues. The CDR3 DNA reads TGTGCCAGCAGCTTTCATCCGGGACAGGCCTACGAGCAGTACTTC. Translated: CASSFHPGQAYEQYF.

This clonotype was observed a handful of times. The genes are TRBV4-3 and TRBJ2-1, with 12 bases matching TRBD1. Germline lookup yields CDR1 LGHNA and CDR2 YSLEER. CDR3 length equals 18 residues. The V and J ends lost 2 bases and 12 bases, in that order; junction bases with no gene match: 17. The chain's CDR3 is CASSQTPVGTGGFIRQFF. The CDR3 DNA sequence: TGCGCCAGCAGCCAAACCCCTGTAGGGACAGGGGGCTTCATCAGGCAGTTCTTC.

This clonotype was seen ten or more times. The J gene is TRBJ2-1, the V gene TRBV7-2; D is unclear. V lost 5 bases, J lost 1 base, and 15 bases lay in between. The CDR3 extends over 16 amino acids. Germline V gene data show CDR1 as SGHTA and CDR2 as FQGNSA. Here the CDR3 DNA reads TGTGCCAGCAGCCCCAGATCCCACCGTTCCTACAATGAGCAGTTCTTC. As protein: CASSPRSHRSYNEQFF.

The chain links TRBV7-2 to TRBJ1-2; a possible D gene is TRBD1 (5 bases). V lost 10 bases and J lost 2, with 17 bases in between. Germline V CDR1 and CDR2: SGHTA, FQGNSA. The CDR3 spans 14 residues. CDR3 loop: CATYQTWGNYGYTF. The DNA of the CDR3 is TGTGCCACCTATCAAACCTGGGGGAACTATGGCTACACCTTC.

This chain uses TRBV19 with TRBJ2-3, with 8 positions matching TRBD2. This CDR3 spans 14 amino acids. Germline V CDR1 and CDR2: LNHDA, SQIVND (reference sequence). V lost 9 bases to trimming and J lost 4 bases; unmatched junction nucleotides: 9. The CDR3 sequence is CASRPLADSDTQYF. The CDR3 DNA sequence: TGTGCCAGCAGACCACTAGCGGACTCAGATACGCAGTATTTT.

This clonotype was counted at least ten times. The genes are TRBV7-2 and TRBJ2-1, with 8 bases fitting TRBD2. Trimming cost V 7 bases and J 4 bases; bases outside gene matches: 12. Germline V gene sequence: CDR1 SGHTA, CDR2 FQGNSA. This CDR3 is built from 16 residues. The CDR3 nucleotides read TGTGCCAGCACCGTAAGGTGGGCTAGCGGGTACAATGAGCAGTTCTTC. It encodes CASTVRWASGYNEQFF.

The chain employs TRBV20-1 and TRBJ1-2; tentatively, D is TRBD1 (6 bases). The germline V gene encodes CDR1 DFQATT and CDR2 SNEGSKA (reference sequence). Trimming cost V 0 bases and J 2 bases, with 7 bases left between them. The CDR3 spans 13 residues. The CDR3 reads CSARDTGNYGYTF. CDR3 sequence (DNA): TGCAGTGCTAGAGATACAGGGAACTATGGCTACACCTTC.

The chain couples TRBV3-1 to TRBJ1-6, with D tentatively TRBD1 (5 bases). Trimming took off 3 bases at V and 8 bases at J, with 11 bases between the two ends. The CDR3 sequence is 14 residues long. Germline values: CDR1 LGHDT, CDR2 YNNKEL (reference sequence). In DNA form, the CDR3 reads TGTGCCAGCAGCCACCTCAGGGCTCATTCACCCCTCCACTTT. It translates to CASSHLRAHSPLHF.

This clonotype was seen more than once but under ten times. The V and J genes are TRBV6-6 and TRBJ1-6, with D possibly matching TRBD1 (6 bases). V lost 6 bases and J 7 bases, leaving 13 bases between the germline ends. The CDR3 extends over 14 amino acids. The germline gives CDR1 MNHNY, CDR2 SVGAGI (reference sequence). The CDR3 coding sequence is TGTGCCAGCAGAGAAGACAGGCGGAATTCACCCCTCCACTTT. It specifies CASREDRRNSPLHF.

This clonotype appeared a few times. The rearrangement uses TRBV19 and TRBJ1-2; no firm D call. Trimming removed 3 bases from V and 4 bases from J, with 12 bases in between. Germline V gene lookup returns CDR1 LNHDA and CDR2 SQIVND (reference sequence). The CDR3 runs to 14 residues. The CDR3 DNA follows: TGTGCCAGTAGTATGCGTGGGCTGAGCTATGGCTACACCTTC. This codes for CASSMRGLSYGYTF.

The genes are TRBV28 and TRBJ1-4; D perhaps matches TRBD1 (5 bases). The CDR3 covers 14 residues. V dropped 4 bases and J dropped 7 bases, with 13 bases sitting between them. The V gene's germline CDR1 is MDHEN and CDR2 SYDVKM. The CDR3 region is CASSSPGRGEKLFF. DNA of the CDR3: TGTGCCAGCAGTTCCCCAGGGAGGGGTGAAAAACTGTTTTTT. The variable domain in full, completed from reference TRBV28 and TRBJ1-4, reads DVKVTQSSRYLVKRTGEKVFLECVQDMDHENMFWYRQDPGLGLRLIYFSYDVKMKEKGDIPEGYSVSREKKERFSLILESASTNQTSMYLCASSSPGRGEKLFFGSGTQLSVL.

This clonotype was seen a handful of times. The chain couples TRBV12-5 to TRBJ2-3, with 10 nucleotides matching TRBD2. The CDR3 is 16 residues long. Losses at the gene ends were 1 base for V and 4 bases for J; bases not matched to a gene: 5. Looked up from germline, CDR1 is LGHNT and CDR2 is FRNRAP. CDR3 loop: CASGLAPSGSADTQYF. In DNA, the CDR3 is TGTGCTAGTGGTTTGGCCCCTAGCGGGAGCGCAGATACGCAGTATTTT.

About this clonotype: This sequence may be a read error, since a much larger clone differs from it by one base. The CDR3, as DNA: TGTGCCATCAGTCAGAACACCGGGGAGCTGTTTTTT. This translates into CAISQNTGELFF. The chain combines TRBV10-3 with TRBJ2-2; D is ambiguous. Trimming took off 5 bases at V and 1 base at J, with 2 bases between the two ends. Looked up from germline, CDR1 is ENHRY and CDR2 is SYGVKD. CDR3 size: 12 residues.

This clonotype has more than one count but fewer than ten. As DNA, the CDR3 is TGTGCCAGCAGGGGGTCTCCGGATGAAAAACTGTTTTTT. Its translation: CASRGSPDEKLFF. V gene TRBV28 combines with J gene TRBJ1-4, with D unclear. V gave up 6 bases and J gave up 6 bases, with 11 bases separating them. CDR3 length: 13 amino acids. Germline V gene lookup returns CDR1 MDHEN and CDR2 SYDVKM.

As DNA, the CDR3 is TGCAGTGCTTTCTCCGGGACGGAACTCTACGAGCAGTACTTC. This encodes CSAFSGTELYEQYF. V is TRBV20-1 and J is TRBJ2-7; D possibly uses TRBD1 or TRBD2 (5 bases each). V gave up 5 bases and J gave up 3 bases, with 17 bases separating them. The germline V gene has CDR1 DFQATT and CDR2 SNEGSKA (reference sequence). The CDR3 is made up of 14 amino acids.

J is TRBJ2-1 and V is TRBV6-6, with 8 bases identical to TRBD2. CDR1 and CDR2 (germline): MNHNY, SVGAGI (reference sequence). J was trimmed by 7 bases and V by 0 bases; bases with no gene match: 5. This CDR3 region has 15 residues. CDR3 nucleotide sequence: TGTGCCAGCAGTTACTCGGGACTAGTTTTTAATGAGCAGTTCTTC. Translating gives CASSYSGLVFNEQFF.

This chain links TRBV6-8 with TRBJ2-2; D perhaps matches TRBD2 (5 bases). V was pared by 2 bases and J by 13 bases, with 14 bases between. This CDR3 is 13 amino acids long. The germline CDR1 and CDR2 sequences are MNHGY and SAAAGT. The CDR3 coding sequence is TGTGCCAGCAGTTACGCTAGTCCGGGGAGGCTGTTTTTT. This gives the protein CASSYASPGRLFF.

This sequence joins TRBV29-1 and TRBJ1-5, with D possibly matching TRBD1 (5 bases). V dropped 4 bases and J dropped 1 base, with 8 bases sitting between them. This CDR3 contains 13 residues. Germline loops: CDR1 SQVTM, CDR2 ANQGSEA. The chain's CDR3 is CSVGTLSNQPQHF. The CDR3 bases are TGCAGCGTTGGGACATTGAGCAATCAGCCCCAGCATTTT.

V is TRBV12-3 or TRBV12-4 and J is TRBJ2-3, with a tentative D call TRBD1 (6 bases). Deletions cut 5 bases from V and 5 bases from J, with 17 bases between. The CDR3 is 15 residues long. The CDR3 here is CASSPQGHIGDTQYF. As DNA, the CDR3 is TGTGCCAGCAGTCCCCAGGGACACATCGGAGATACGCAGTATTTT.

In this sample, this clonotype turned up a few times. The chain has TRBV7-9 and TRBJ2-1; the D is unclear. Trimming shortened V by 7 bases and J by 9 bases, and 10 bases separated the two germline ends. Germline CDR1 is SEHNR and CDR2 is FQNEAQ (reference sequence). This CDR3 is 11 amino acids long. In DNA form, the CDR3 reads TGTGCCAGCAAACATAGAGGTGAGCAGTTCTTC. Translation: CASKHRGEQFF.

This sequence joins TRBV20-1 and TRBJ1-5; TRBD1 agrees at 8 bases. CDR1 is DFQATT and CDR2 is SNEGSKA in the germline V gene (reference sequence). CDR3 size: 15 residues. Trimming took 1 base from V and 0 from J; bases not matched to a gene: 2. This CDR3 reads CSARVGTGSNQPQHF. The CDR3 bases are TGCAGTGCTAGAGTCGGGACAGGTAGCAATCAGCCCCAGCATTTT.

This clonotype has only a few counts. CDR3 residues: CASSRSGNAYNEQFF. DNA of the CDR3: TGTGCCAGCAGTCGTAGCGGTAACGCCTACAATGAGCAGTTCTTC. V usage is TRBV7-2 and J usage is TRBJ2-1; tentatively, D is TRBD2 (6 bases). The CDR3 runs 15 residues. Deletions cut 6 bases from V and 2 bases from J, with 14 bases between. Germline V lookup: CDR1 SGHTA, CDR2 FQGNSA.

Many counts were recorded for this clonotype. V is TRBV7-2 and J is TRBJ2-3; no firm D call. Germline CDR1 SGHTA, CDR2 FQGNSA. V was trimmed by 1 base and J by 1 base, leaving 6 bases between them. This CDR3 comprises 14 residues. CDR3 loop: CASSLDPRTDTQYF. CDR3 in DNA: TGTGCCAGCAGCTTAGATCCCCGCACAGATACGCAGTATTTT.

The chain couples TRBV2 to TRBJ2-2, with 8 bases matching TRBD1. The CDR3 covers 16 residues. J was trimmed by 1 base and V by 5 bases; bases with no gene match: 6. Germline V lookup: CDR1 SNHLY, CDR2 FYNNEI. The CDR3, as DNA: TGTGCCAGCAGTTCGCAGGGGGCGGTGAACACCGGGGAGCTGTTTTTT. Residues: CASSSQGAVNTGELFF.

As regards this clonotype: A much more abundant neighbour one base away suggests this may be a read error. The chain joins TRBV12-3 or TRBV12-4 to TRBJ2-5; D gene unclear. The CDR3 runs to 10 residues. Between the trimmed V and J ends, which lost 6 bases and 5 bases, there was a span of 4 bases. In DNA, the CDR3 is TGTGCCAGCAGGTGGGAGACCCAGTACTTC. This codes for CASRWETQYF.

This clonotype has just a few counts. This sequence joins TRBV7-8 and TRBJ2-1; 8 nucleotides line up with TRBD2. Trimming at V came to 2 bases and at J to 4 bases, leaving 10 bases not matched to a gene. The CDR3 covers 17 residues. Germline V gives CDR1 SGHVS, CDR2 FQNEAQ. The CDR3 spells CASSLSARGGGYNEQFF. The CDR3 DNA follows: TGTGCCAGCAGCTTATCAGCCCGGGGGGGCGGATACAATGAGCAGTTCTTC.